The 27 T cell receptor beta chains listed next were all sequenced from one sample in a study of CD8 T cells in Susac syndrome. The RNA, about 0.45 to 1 ug, was put through reverse transcription using random hexamers. One entry per CDR3 protein results from TCRdb running MiXCR on the immunoSEQ multiplex PCR reads. The sample carries some 180,000 distinct CDR3 sequences, about 94% recorded once. Sequencing used CD4+ T cells from PBMCs. The receptors were sampled from a human donor in good health.

This rearrangement joins TRBV27 to TRBJ2-2; maybe TRBD1 (5 bases). There are 16 residues in the CDR3. Trimming removed 2 bases from V and 6 bases from J, with 16 bases in between. CDR1 is MNHEY and CDR2 is SMNVEV in the germline V gene (reference sequence). The CDR3 region has the DNA TGTGCCAGCAGTTTAAGAGGCAGGGTGGCATCCGGGGAGCTGTTTTTT. It is translated as CASSLRGRVASGELFF.

The rearrangement uses TRBV7-2 and TRBJ2-3; no clear D gene. Germline loops: CDR1 SGHTA, CDR2 FQGNSA. This CDR3 comprises 12 residues. Trimming cost V 4 bases and J 4 bases, with 6 bases left between them. This chain's CDR3 is CASSWTADTQYF. CDR3 bases: TGTGCCAGCAGCTGGACCGCAGATACGCAGTATTTT.

In this sample, this clonotype turned up once. This CDR3 reads CASSSGTGGLQYF. The CDR3 DNA reads TGTGCCAGCTCATCCGGGACAGGGGGTCTTCAGTACTTC. This chain uses TRBV18 with TRBJ2-4; 11 bases fit TRBD1. With 5 bases clipped from V and 11 bases from J, the junction kept 5 bases outside the gene matches. The CDR3 is made up of 13 amino acids. Germline CDR1 KGHSH, CDR2 LQKENI.

The J gene is TRBJ2-1, the V gene TRBV9, with D possibly TRBD1 on 5 matching bases. Trimming took off 0 bases at V and 8 bases at J, with 18 bases between the two ends. CDR1 is SGDLS, CDR2 YYNGEE, per germline. CDR3 length: 16 amino acids. The CDR3 DNA reads TGTGCCAGCAGCGTAGGAACAGGAATTTTACAAGATGAGCAGTTCTTC. Amino acids: CASSVGTGILQDEQFF.

The chain couples TRBV7-2 to TRBJ2-1; the D gene is possibly TRBD2 (6 bases). The CDR3 covers 14 residues. V shed 7 bases and J shed 2 bases, with 12 bases lying between them. The germline V gene encodes CDR1 SGHTA and CDR2 FQGNSA. DNA of the CDR3: TGTGCCAGCAAGACTAGGTACACCTACAATGAGCAGTTCTTC. Its protein is CASKTRYTYNEQFF.

V is TRBV7-2 and J is TRBJ1-1, with 8 bases aligning to TRBD1. Germline V gene lookup returns CDR1 SGHTA and CDR2 FQGNSA. This CDR3 contains 14 residues. Unmatched junction bases numbered 5, after V lost 5 bases and J lost 3 bases. CDR3 protein: CASSLSRGHTEAFF. The CDR3 DNA reads TGTGCCAGCAGCCTATCCAGGGGGCACACTGAAGCTTTCTTT.

This chain connects TRBV5-6 to TRBJ2-7; 8 nucleotides agree with TRBD2. The germline V gene encodes CDR1 SGHDT and CDR2 YYEEEE. Trimming removed 3 bases from V and 4 bases from J; junction bases left unmatched: 9. CDR3 length equals 15 residues. In nucleotides, the CDR3 is TGTGCCAGCAGCTCATACGGCGGGAGGACGTACGAGCAGTACTTC. Protein sequence: CASSSYGGRTYEQYF. The complete variable domain, with remaining parts taken from reference TRBV5-6 and TRBJ2-7, reads DAGVTQSPTHLIKTRGQQVTLRCSPKSGHDTVSWYQQALGQGPQFIFQYYEEEERQRGNFPDRFSGHQFPNYSSELNVNALLLGDSALYLCASSSYGGRTYEQYFGPGTRLTVT.

The gene calls are TRBV2 and TRBJ1-2; D remains ambiguous. The CDR3 length is 12 residues. The germline CDR1 and CDR2 sequences are SNHLY and FYNNEI. Trimming left V 3 bases short and J 5 bases short, with 7 bases between. CDR3 in DNA: TGTGCCAGCAGTGATGCGGGTTATGGCTACACCTTC. This translates into CASSDAGYGYTF.

The V call is TRBV5-1, the J call TRBJ1-2; TRBD1 matches 8 bases. Germline-derived CDR1 and CDR2 are SGHRS and YFSETQ. The CDR3 totals 15 residues. The V segment lost 2 bases and the J segment 0 bases; nucleotides outside the gene matches: 3. CDR3 coding DNA: TGCGCCAGCAGCTTCCAGGGGGCAACTAACTATGGCTACACCTTC. Translation: CASSFQGATNYGYTF.

The chain carries TRBV30 and TRBJ2-7; D not certain. Trimming shortened V by 4 bases and J by 2 bases, and 9 bases separated the two germline ends. CDR1 and CDR2 from the germline V gene are GTSNPN and SVGIG (reference sequence). CDR3 length equals 12 residues. The CDR3 sequence is CAWNVGTYEQYF. The CDR3 bases are TGTGCCTGGAATGTAGGTACCTACGAGCAGTACTTC.

The chain employs TRBV19 and TRBJ2-1; 9 bases fit TRBD2. CDR1 LNHDA and CDR2 SQIVND come from the germline V gene (reference sequence). The CDR3 loop spans 15 amino acids. V trimming: 6 bases; J trimming: 3 bases; junction bases outside the gene matches: 6. CDR3 sequence (DNA): TGTGCCAGTAGCTCGACTAGCGGATACTACAATGAGCAGTTCTTC. It encodes CASSSTSGYYNEQFF.

CDR3 sequence reads: CSARFEETQYF. The CDR3 bases are TGCAGTGCTAGATTTGAAGAGACCCAGTACTTC. The chain employs TRBV20-1 and TRBJ2-5; no clear D gene. Per the germline V gene, CDR1 is DFQATT and CDR2 is SNEGSKA (reference sequence). The CDR3 loop spans 11 amino acids. Trimming took off 2 bases at V and 3 bases at J, with 4 bases between the two ends.

Turning to this clonotype: Germline and junction disagree at one end, which may indicate a read error. The V gene is TRBV7-9, the J gene TRBJ2-5; D remains unclear. CDR1 and CDR2 (germline): SEHNR, FQNEAQ (reference sequence). The CDR3 extends over 15 amino acids. The CDR3 protein is CASSLVDPTQGTQYF. CDR3 bases: TGTGCCAGCAGCTTAGTGGACCCTACGCAAGGGACCCAGTACTTC.

Here the CDR3 DNA reads TGCGCCAGCAGCCCCTCTCTAGCACAAGAGACCCAGTACTTC. It codes for CASSPSLAQETQYF. The rearrangement uses TRBV4-1 and TRBJ2-5, with D possibly matching TRBD2 (5 bases). Per germline, CDR1 MGHRA and CDR2 YSYEKL. The CDR3 runs to 14 residues. V was pared by 4 bases and J by 2 bases, with 11 bases between.

This rearrangement joins TRBV4-3 to TRBJ2-5; D ambiguous. V lost 3 bases and J 2 bases, leaving 13 bases between the germline ends. Germline V CDR1 and CDR2: LGHNA, YSLEER. This CDR3 has 15 residues. CDR3 in amino acids: CASSQNLQPQETQYF. The CDR3 bases are TGCGCCAGCAGCCAGAACCTACAGCCTCAAGAGACCCAGTACTTC.

Only one count was recorded for this clonotype. The chain carries TRBV5-1 and TRBJ2-7; 7 nucleotides match TRBD1. J lost 5 bases, V lost 4 bases, and 9 bases had no gene match. Per the germline V gene, CDR1 is SGHRS and CDR2 is YFSETQ. This CDR3 has 14 amino acids. The CDR3 reads CASSTGGRGNEQYF. The CDR3 DNA sequence: TGCGCCAGCAGCACTGGAGGCAGGGGGAACGAGCAGTACTTC.

This CDR3 is CASSRGTQYEQYF. The CDR3 nucleotides are TGTGCCAGCAGCCGCGGGACCCAATACGAGCAGTACTTC. This chain links TRBV7-2 with TRBJ2-7; possible D gene TRBD2, 6 bases. Germline lookup yields CDR1 SGHTA and CDR2 FQGNSA. The germline V and J ends were trimmed by 5 bases and 4 bases, with 12 bases remaining between them. CDR3 size: 13 residues. The variable domain in full, completed from reference TRBV7-2 and TRBJ2-7, reads GAGVSQSPSNKVTEKGKDVELRCDPISGHTALYWYRQSLGQGLEFLIYFQGNSAPDKSGLPSDRFSAERTGGSVSTLTIQRTQQEDSAVYLCASSRGTQYEQYFGPGTRLTVT.

The CDR3 here is CASSQEPQGGDGYTF. The DNA of the CDR3 is TGCGCCAGCAGCCAAGAGCCCCAGGGGGGGGATGGCTACACCTTC. This chain uses TRBV4-3 with TRBJ1-2, with 7 bases lining up with TRBD1. V lost 0 bases to trimming and J lost 6 bases; unmatched junction nucleotides: 7. CDR3 length equals 15 residues. Germline V gives CDR1 LGHNA, CDR2 YSLEER.

The rearrangement joins TRBV30 to TRBJ2-1, with D unresolved. Deletions cut 3 bases from V and 9 bases from J, with 9 bases between. The CDR3 loop spans 11 amino acids. Germline V gene data show CDR1 as GTSNPN and CDR2 as SVGIG (reference sequence). CDR3 residues: CAWSGPGEQFF. The CDR3 DNA follows: TGTGCCTGGAGCGGCCCCGGTGAGCAGTTCTTC.

The chain has TRBV7-2 and TRBJ2-7; 15 bases align to TRBD2. Germline CDR1 SGHTA, CDR2 FQGNSA. This CDR3 has 18 residues. Trimming took 4 bases from V and 3 from J; bases not matched to a gene: 10. The CDR3 coding sequence is TGTGCCAGCAGCTCAGGACTAGCGGGGGGGAGGCGTGGCTACGAGCAGTACTTC. This codes for CASSSGLAGGRRGYEQYF.

The chain carries TRBV3-1 and TRBJ2-2; D remains ambiguous. This CDR3 spans 12 amino acids. The V gene lost 3 bases and the J gene lost 6 bases, with 5 bases spanning the gap. Germline V lookup: CDR1 LGHDT, CDR2 YNNKEL (reference sequence). The CDR3 reads CASSHAPGELFF. The CDR3 bases are TGTGCCAGCAGCCATGCCCCCGGGGAGCTGTTTTTT.

This chain uses TRBV16 with TRBJ1-5; D not certain. Trimming shortened V by 5 bases and J by 0 bases, and 5 bases separated the two germline ends. Germline CDR1 and CDR2: KGHSY and FQNENV. The CDR3 totals 13 residues. This CDR3 reads CASSDNSNQPQHF. CDR3 DNA: TGTGCCAGCAGCGACAATAGCAATCAGCCCCAGCATTTT.

The gene calls are TRBV20-1 and TRBJ2-2; 8 bases align to TRBD1. The germline V gene encodes CDR1 DFQATT and CDR2 SNEGSKA (reference sequence). V was pared by 3 bases and J by 5 bases, with 5 bases of the junction left unmatched. CDR3 length: 14 residues. CDR3 loop: CSARDREETGELFF. The CDR3, as DNA: TGCAGTGCTAGGGACAGGGAAGAGACCGGGGAGCTGTTTTTT.

This chain links TRBV25-1 with TRBJ2-1, with D uncertain. V gave up 4 bases and J gave up 10 bases, with 8 bases separating them. CDR1 and CDR2 (germline): MGHDK, SYGVNS. This CDR3 comprises 11 residues. In DNA, the CDR3 is TGTGCCAGCAGTGCCCAACTAGAGCAGTTCTTC. Amino acid sequence: CASSAQLEQFF.

V is TRBV30 and J is TRBJ2-3; possibly TRBD2 for D (6 bases). From germline, CDR1 is GTSNPN and CDR2 SVGIG (reference sequence). CDR3 length: 13 residues. V was shortened by 1 base and J by 6 bases, with 11 bases between the two germline ends. The CDR3 nucleotides read TGTGCCTGGAGTGCCGATAGCGGCGATACGCAGTATTTT. It codes for CAWSADSGDTQYF.

The J gene is TRBJ2-5, the V gene TRBV19; 8 bases align to TRBD2. The CDR3 spans 14 residues. The germline V gene encodes CDR1 LNHDA and CDR2 SQIVND (reference sequence). V dropped 4 bases and J dropped 4; count of bases not matched to a gene: 5. CDR3 residues: CASSTQAGAETQYF. The CDR3 coding sequence is TGTGCCAGTAGTACCCAAGCGGGAGCAGAGACCCAGTACTTC.

V usage is TRBV18 and J usage is TRBJ2-4; weak D call: TRBD1 (5 bases). The CDR3 loop spans 17 amino acids. Germline-derived CDR1 and CDR2 are KGHSH and LQKENI. The germline V and J ends were trimmed by 3 bases and 0 bases, with 15 bases remaining between them. DNA of the CDR3: TGTGCCAGCTCACCTCCACCGACAGACCTAGCCAAAAACATTCAGTACTTC. It is translated as CASSPPPTDLAKNIQYF.